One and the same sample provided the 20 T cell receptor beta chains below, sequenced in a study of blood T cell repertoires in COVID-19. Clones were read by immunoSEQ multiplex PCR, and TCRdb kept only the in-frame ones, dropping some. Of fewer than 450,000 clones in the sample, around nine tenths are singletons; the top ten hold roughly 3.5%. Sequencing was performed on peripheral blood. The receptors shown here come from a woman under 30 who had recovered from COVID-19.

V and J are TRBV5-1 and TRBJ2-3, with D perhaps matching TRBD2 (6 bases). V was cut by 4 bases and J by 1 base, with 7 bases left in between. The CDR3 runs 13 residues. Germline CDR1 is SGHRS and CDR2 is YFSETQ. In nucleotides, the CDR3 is TGCGCCAGCAGCGGACTACGCACAGATACGCAGTATTTT. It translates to CASSGLRTDTQYF.

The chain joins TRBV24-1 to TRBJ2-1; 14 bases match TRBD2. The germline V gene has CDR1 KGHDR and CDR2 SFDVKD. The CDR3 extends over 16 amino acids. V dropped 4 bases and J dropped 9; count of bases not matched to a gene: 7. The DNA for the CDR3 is TGTGCCACCAGTGACCCAGGGACTAGCGGGAGAAGTGAGCAGTTCTTC. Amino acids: CATSDPGTSGRSEQFF.

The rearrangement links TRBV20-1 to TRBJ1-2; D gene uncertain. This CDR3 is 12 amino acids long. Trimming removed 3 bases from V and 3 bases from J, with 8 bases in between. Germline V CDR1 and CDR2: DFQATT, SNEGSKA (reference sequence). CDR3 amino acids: CSASTQDYGYTF. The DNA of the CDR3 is TGCAGTGCTAGTACGCAGGACTATGGCTACACCTTC.

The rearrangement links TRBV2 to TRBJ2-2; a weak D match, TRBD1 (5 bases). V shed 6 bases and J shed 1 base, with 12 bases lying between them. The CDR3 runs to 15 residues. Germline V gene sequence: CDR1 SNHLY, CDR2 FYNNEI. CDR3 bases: TGTGCCAGCAGGGGCACAGGCGGGAACACCGGGGAGCTGTTTTTT. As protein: CASRGTGGNTGELFF.

The CDR3, as DNA: TGTGCCAGTAGTATAATCGCAGGGAATGTTAAGGGCAATCAGCCCCAGCATTTT. Translation: CASSIIAGNVKGNQPQHF. The rearrangement uses TRBV19 and TRBJ1-5, with D possibly being TRBD1 (5 bases). From germline, CDR1 is LNHDA and CDR2 SQIVND (reference sequence). The CDR3 is 18 residues long. V shed 2 bases and J shed 2 bases, with 19 bases lying between them. Full variable domain (rest looked up from reference TRBV19 and TRBJ1-5): DGGITQSPKYLFRKEGQNVTLSCEQNLNHDAMYWYRQDPGQGLRLIYYSQIVNDFQKGDIAEGYSVSREKKESFPLTVTSAQKNPTAFYLCASSIIAGNVKGNQPQHFGDGTRLSIL.

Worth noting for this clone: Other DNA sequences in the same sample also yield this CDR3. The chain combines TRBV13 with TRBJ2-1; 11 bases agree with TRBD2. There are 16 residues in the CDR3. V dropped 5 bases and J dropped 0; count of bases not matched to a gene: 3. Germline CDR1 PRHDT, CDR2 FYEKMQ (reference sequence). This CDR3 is CASSPTSGSSYNEQFF. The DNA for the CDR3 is TGTGCCAGCAGCCCAACTAGCGGGAGCTCCTACAATGAGCAGTTCTTC.

CDR3 sequence (DNA): TGTGCCAGCAGCCAAACAGTGGGAGCCGGAGATACGCAGTATTTT. Translating gives CASSQTVGAGDTQYF. V is TRBV14 and J is TRBJ2-3; D perhaps matches TRBD2 (5 bases). Trimming shortened V by 2 bases and J by 5 bases, and 14 bases separated the two germline ends. The germline V gene encodes CDR1 SGHDN and CDR2 FVKESK. The CDR3 loop spans 15 amino acids.

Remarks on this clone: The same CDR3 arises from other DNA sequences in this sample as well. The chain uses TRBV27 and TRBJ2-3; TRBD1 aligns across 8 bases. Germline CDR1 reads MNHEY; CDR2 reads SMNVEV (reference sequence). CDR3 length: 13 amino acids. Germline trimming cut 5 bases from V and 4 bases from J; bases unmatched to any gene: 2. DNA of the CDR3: TGTGCCAGCAGTCTACAGGGGGCAGATACGCAGTATTTT. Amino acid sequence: CASSLQGADTQYF.

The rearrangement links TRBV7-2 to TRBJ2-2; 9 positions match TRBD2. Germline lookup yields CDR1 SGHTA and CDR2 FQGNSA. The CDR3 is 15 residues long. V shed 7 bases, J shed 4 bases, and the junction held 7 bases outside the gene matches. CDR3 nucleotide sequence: TGTGCCAGCAACCGGACTAGCGTGGCCACCGGGGAGCTGTTTTTT. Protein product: CASNRTSVATGELFF.

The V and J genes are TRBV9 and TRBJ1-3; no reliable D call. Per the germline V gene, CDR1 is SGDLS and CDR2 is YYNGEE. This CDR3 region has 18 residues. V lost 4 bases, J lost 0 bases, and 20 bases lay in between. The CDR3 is CASSTPVEGAYSGNTIYF. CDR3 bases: TGTGCCAGCAGCACCCCTGTGGAGGGCGCCTACTCTGGAAACACCATATATTTT.

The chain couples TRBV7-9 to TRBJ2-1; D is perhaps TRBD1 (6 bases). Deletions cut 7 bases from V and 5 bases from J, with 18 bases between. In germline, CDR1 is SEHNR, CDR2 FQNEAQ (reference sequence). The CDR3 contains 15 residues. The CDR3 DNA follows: TGTGCCAGCACCCCCAACAGGGATTTGGACAATGAGCAGTTCTTC. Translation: CASTPNRDLDNEQFF.

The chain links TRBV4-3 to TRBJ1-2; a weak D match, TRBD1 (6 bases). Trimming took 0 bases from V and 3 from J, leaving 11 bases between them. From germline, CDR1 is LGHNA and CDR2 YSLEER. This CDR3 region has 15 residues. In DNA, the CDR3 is TGCGCCAGCAGCCAAGATCTTGCAGGGGACTATGGCTACACCTTC. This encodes CASSQDLAGDYGYTF.

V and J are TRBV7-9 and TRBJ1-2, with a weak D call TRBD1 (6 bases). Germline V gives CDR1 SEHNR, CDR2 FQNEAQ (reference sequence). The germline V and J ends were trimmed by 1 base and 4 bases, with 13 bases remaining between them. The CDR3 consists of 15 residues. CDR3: CASSLVLGAGYGYTF. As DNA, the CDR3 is TGTGCCAGCAGCTTAGTGCTGGGGGCTGGCTATGGCTACACCTTC. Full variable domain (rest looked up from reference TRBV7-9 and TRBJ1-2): DTGVSQNPRHKITKRGQNVTFRCDPISEHNRLYWYRQTLGQGPEFLTYFQNEAQLEKSRLLSDRFSAERPKGSFSTLEIQRTEQGDSAMYLCASSLVLGAGYGYTFGSGTRLTVV.

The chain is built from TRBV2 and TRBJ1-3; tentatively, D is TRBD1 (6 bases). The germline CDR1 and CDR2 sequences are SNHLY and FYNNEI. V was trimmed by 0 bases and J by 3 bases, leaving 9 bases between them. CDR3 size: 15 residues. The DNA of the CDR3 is TGTGCCAGCAGTGAAGCGGGGGGGCTTGGAAACACCATATATTTT. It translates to CASSEAGGLGNTIYF.

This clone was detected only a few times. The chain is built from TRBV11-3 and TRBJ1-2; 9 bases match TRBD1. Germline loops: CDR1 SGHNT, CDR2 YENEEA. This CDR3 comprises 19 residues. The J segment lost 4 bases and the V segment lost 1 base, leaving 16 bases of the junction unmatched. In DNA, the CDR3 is TGTGCCAGCAGCTTAGGGCCATCTTTACAGGGGGCGCGAGGCTATGGCTACACCTTC. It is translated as CASSLGPSLQGARGYGYTF.

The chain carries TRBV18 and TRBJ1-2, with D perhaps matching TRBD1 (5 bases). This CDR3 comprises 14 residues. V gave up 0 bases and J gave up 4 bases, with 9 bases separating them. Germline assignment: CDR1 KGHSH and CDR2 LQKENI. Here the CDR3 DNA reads TGTGCCAGCTCACCACCGAGGGGAGGCTATGGCTACACCTTC. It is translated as CASSPPRGGYGYTF.

CDR3 nucleotides: TGTGCCAGCAGTTACCTTCTAGCGGGAGGTACAGATACGCAGTATTTT. This codes for CASSYLLAGGTDTQYF. The chain has TRBV6-2 or TRBV6-3 and TRBJ2-3; 11 bases agree with TRBD2. J lost 3 bases, V lost 2 bases, and 4 bases had no gene match. Germline CDR1 MNHEY, CDR2 SVGEGT. The CDR3 is 16 residues long.

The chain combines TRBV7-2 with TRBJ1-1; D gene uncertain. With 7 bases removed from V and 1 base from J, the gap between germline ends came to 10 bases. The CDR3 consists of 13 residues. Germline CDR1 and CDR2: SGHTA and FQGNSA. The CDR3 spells CASNSLWNTEAFF. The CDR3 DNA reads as TGTGCCAGCAATTCTCTATGGAACACTGAAGCTTTCTTT. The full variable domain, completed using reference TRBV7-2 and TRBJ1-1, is GAGVSQSPSNKVTEKGKDVELRCDPISGHTALYWYRQSLGQGLEFLIYFQGNSAPDKSGLPSDRFSAERTGGSVSTLTIQRTQQEDSAVYLCASNSLWNTEAFFGQGTRLTVV.

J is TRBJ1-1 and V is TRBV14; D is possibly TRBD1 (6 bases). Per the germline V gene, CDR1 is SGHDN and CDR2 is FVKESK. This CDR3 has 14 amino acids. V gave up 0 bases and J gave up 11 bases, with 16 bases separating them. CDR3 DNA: TGTGCCAGCAGCCAAGATCGGGGGGGCCCAAAGGCTTTCTTT. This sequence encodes CASSQDRGGPKAFF.

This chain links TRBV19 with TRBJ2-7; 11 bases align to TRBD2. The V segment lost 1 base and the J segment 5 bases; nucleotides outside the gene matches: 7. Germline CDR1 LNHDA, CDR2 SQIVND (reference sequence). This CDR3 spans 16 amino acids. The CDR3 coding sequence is TGTGCCAGTAGTATAGGGGTGACTAGCGGGACCCACGAGCAGTACGTC. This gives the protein CASSIGVTSGTHEQYV.